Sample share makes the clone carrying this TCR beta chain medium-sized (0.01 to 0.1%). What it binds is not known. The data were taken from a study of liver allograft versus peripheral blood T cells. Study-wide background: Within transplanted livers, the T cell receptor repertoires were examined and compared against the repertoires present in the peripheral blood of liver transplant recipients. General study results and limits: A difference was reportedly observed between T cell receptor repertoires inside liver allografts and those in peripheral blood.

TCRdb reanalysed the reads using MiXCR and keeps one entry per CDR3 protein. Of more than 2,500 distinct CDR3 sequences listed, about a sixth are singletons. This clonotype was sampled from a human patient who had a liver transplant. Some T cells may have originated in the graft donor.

CDR3 protein: CASSLGTDLQNYGYTF. In nucleotides, the CDR3 is TGTGCCAGCAGCTTAGGGACTGACTTACAAAACTATGGCTACACCTTC. The chain is built from TRBV11-3 and TRBJ1-2; D gene ambiguous. The CDR3 loop spans 16 amino acids. V was trimmed by 1 base and J by 2 bases, leaving 14 bases between them. The germline gives CDR1 SGHNT, CDR2 YENEEA.